This T cell receptor (beta chain) was sequenced during a study of T-cell reconstitution after alpha-beta-depleted transplantation in children. Preparation of the TCRbeta library was carried out with unique molecular identifiers. MiXCR was run by TCRdb on the PCR reads, yielding one entry per CDR3 protein. The data hold roughly 200,000 distinct CDR3 sequences, with about a tenth observed a single time. The CDR3 is 11 amino acids. The V gene's germline CDR1 is MNHEY and CDR2 SVGAGI. V lost 8 bases and J 3 bases, leaving 7 bases between the germline ends. Here the sequenced sample was PBMCs from the stem cell graft donor, taken from the stem cell graft. This TCR was sampled from a human donor who donated a stem cell graft to a child with acute lymphoblastic leukemia. The chain combines TRBV6-5 with TRBJ1-2, with TRBD1 as a possible D gene (6 bases). CDR3 nucleotide sequence: TGTGCCAGCGGACAGTACTATGGCTACACCTTC. Encoded protein: CASGQYYGYTF.